The next 5 T cell receptor beta chains were all read from a single sample in a study of blood T cell repertoires in COVID-19. The assay was immunoSEQ multiplex PCR, and TCRdb's table has in-frame clones only and misses some. The sample includes approximately 92,000 clones, around four fifths of them seen just once. What was sequenced was peripheral blood. These receptor sequences come from a man aged 45 to 65 with acute or convalescent COVID-19.

Remarks on this clone: Other DNA sequences of this sample code for an identical CDR3. V usage is TRBV2 and J usage is TRBJ2-3, with 10 bases matching TRBD2. CDR1 SNHLY and CDR2 FYNNEI come from the germline V gene. The junction had 9 bases not matched to a gene; V was cut back by 6 bases and J by 3 bases. CDR3 length equals 16 residues. The CDR3 DNA reads TGTGCCAGCAGCGTACTAGCGGGAAGGAGGACAGATACGCAGTATTTT. This sequence encodes CASSVLAGRRTDTQYF.

The chain recombines TRBV18 with TRBJ1-4, with D uncertain. CDR3 length equals 14 residues. Germline loops: CDR1 KGHSH, CDR2 LQKENI. Trimming took 3 bases from V and 0 from J, leaving 5 bases between them. The DNA for the CDR3 is TGTGCCAGCTCACCGAGGGCAACTAATGAAAAACTGTTTTTT. Encoded protein: CASSPRATNEKLFF.

The gene calls are TRBV10-2 and TRBJ1-1; D is undetermined. The CDR3 spans 14 residues. CDR1 and CDR2 from the germline V gene are WSHSY and SAAADI. V lost 1 base to trimming and J lost 6 bases, with 12 bases between them. The CDR3: CASSELPRESEAFF. As DNA, the CDR3 is TGCGCCAGCAGTGAGTTACCTCGGGAATCTGAAGCTTTCTTT.

CDR3 residues: CASSLVGDRDPGYTF. DNA of the CDR3: TGTGCCAGCAGCTTAGTGGGGGACAGGGACCCTGGCTACACCTTC. This chain uses TRBV7-9 with TRBJ1-2; 9 bases line up with TRBD1. Germline V gene data show CDR1 as SEHNR and CDR2 as FQNEAQ (reference sequence). The CDR3 consists of 15 residues. Trimming removed 1 base from V and 7 bases from J; junction bases left unmatched: 7.

The gene calls are TRBV5-1 and TRBJ2-1; 9 bases map to TRBD1. This CDR3 spans 14 amino acids. Trimming took 3 bases from V and 8 from J; bases not matched to a gene: 6. Looked up from germline, CDR1 is SGHRS and CDR2 is YFSETQ. CDR3 sequence reads: CASSSTGGDDEQFF. CDR3 DNA sequence: TGCGCCAGCAGCTCGACAGGGGGTGACGATGAGCAGTTCTTC. The variable domain in full, with the rest retrieved from reference TRBV5-1 and TRBJ2-1, is KAGVTQTPRYLIKTRGQQVTLSCSPISGHRSVSWYQQTPGQGLQFLFEYFSETQRNKGNFPGRFSGRQFSNSRSEMNVSTLELGDSALYLCASSSTGGDDEQFFGPGTRLTVL.